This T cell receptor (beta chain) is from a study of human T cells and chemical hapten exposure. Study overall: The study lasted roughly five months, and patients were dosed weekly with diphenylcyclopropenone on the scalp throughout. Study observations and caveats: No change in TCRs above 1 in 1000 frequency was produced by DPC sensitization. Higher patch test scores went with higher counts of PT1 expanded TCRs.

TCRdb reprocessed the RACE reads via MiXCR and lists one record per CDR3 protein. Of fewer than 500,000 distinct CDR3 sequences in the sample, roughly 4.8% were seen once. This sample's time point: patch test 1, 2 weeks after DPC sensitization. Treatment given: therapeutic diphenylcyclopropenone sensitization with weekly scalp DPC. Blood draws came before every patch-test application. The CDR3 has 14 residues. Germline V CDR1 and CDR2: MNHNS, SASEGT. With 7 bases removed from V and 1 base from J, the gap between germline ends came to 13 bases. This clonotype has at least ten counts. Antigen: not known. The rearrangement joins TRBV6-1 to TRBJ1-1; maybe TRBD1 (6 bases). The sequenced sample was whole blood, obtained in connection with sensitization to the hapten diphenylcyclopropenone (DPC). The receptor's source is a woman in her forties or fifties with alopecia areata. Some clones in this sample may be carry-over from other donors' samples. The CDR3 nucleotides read TGTGCCAGCATGCGGACAGCCCAGAACACTGAAGCTTTCTTT. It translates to CASMRTAQNTEAFF.